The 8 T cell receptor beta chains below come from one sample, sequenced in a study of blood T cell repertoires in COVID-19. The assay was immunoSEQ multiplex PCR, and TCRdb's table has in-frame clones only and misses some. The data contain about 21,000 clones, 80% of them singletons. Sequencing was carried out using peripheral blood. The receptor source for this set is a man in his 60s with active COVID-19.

CDR3 sequence: CASSRLVPEGTSNYGYTF. The CDR3 coding sequence is TGTGCCAGCAGCCGCCTTGTGCCTGAGGGGACATCGAACTATGGCTACACCTTC. The chain uses TRBV5-6 and TRBJ1-2, with D perhaps matching TRBD1 (6 bases). Trimming removed 4 bases at V and 2 bases at J, with 24 bases between. Germline V gene lookup returns CDR1 SGHDT and CDR2 YYEEEE. This CDR3 is 18 amino acids long.

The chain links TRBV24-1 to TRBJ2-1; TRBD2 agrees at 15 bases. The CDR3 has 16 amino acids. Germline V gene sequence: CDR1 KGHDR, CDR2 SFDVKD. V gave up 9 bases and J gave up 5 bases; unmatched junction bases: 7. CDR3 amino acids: CATGTSGGTQHNEQFF. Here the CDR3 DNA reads TGTGCCACCGGGACTAGCGGGGGGACACAACACAATGAGCAGTTCTTC.

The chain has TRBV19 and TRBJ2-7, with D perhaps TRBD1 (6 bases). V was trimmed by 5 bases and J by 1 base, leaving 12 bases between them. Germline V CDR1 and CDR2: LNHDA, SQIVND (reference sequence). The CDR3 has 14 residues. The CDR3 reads CASSSHRESYEQYF. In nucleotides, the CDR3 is TGTGCCAGTAGTTCGCACAGGGAGTCCTACGAGCAGTACTTC.

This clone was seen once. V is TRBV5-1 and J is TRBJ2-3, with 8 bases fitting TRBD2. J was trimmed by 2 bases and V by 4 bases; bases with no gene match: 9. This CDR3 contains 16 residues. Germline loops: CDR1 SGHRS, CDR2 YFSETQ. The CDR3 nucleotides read TGCGCCAGCAGCGAAAATATAGCGGGACCCACAGATACGCAGTATTTT. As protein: CASSENIAGPTDTQYF.

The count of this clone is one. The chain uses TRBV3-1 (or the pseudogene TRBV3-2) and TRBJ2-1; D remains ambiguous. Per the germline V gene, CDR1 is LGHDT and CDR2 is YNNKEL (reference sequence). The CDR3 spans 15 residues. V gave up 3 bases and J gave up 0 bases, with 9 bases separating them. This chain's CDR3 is CASSQGDSSYNEQFF. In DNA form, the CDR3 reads TGTGCCAGCAGCCAGGGCGATAGCTCCTACAATGAGCAGTTCTTC.

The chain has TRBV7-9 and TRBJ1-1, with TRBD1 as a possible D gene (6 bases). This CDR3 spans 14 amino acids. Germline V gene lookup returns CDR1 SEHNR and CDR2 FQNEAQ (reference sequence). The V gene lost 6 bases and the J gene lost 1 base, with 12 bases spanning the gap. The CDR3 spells CASRSRGGNTEAFF. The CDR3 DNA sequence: TGTGCCAGCAGATCAAGAGGGGGGAACACTGAAGCTTTCTTT.

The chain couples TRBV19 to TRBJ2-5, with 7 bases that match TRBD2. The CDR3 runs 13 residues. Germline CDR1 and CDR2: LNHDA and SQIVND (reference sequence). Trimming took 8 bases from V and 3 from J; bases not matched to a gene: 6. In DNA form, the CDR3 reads TGTGCCAGTGGGGGGGGACCCAAAGAGACCCAGTACTTC. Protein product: CASGGGPKETQYF.

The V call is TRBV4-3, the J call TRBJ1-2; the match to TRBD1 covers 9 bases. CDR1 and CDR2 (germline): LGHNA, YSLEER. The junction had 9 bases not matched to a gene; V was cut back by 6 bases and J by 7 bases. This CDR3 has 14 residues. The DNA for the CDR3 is TGCGCCAGCAGGAATCAAGGGGACAGGGTTGGCTACACCTTC. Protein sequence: CASRNQGDRVGYTF.